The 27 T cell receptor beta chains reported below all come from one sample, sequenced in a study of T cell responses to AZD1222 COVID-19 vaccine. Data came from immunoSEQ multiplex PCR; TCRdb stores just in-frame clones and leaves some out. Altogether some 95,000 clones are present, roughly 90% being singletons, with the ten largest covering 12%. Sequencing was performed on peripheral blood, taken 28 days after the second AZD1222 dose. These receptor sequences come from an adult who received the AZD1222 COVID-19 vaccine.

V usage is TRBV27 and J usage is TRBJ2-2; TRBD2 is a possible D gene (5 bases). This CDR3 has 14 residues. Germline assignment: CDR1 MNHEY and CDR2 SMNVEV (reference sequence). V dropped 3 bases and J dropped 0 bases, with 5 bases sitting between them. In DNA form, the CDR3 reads TGTGCCAGCAGTTTGAGGGCGAACACCGGGGAGCTGTTTTTT. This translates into CASSLRANTGELFF.

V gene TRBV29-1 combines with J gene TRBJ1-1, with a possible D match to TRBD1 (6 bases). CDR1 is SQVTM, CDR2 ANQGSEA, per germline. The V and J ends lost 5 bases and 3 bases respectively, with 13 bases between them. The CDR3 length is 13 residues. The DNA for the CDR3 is TGCAGCGTTTTACAGGGACTGTACACTGAAGCTTTCTTT. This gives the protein CSVLQGLYTEAFF. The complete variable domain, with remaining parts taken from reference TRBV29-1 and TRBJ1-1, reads SAVISQKPSRDICQRGTSLTIQCQVDSQVTMMFWYRQQPGQSLTLIATANQGSEATYESGFVIDKFPISRPNLTFSTLTVSNMSPEDSSIYLCSVLQGLYTEAFFGQGTRLTVV.

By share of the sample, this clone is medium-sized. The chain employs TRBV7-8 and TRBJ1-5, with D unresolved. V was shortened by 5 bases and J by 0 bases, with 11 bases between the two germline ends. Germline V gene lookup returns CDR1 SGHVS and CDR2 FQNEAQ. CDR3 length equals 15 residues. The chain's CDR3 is CASSVDIYSNQPQHF. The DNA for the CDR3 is TGTGCCAGCAGCGTTGACATCTATAGCAATCAGCCCCAGCATTTT.

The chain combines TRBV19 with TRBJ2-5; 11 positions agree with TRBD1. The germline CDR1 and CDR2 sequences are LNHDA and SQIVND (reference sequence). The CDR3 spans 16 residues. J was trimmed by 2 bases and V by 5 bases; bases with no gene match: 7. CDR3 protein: CASSWYRDRGQETQYF. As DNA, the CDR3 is TGTGCCAGTAGTTGGTACCGGGACAGGGGGCAAGAGACCCAGTACTTC.

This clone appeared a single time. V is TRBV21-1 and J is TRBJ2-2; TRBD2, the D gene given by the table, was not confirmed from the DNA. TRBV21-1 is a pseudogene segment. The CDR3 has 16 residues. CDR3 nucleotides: TGTGCCAGCAGCAAAGGGCAGCGGGAGGGCCCCGGGGAGCTGTTTTTT. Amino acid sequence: CASSKGQREGPGELFF.

DNA of the CDR3: TGTGCCTGGGCAGGGGATAGCAATCAGCCCCAGCATTTT. Translation: CAWAGDSNQPQHF. The chain carries TRBV30 and TRBJ1-5, with D perhaps TRBD1 (6 bases). The germline V and J ends were trimmed by 5 bases and 0 bases, with 8 bases remaining between them. This CDR3 region has 13 residues. From germline, CDR1 is GTSNPN and CDR2 SVGIG (reference sequence).

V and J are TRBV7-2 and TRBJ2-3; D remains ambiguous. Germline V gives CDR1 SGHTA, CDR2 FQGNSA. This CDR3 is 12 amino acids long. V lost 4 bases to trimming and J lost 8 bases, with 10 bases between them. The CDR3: CASSSLSGTQYF. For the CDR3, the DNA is TGTGCCAGCAGCTCGTTATCCGGTACGCAGTATTTT. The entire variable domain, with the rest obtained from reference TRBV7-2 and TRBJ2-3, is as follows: GAGVSQSPSNKVTEKGKDVELRCDPISGHTALYWYRQSLGQGLEFLIYFQGNSAPDKSGLPSDRFSAERTGGSVSTLTIQRTQQEDSAVYLCASSSLSGTQYFGPGTRLTVL.

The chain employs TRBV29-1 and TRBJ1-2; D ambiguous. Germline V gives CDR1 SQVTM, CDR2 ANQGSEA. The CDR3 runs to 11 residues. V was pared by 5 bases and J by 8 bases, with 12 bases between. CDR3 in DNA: TGCAGCGTTACCCTGATGTTAGGCTACACCTTC. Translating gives CSVTLMLGYTF.

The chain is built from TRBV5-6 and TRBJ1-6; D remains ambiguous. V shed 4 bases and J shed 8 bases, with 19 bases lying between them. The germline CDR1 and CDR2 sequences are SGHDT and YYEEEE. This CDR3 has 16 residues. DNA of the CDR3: TGTGCCAGCAGCCCCTCAGGATTTAGCTTCGATTCACCCCTCCACTTT. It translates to CASSPSGFSFDSPLHF.

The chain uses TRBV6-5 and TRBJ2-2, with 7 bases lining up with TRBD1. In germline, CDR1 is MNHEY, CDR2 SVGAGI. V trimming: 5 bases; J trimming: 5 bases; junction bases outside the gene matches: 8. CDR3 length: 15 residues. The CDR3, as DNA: TGTGCCAGCAGTAGACTCGGGACAGCTACCGGGGAGCTGTTTTTT. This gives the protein CASSRLGTATGELFF.

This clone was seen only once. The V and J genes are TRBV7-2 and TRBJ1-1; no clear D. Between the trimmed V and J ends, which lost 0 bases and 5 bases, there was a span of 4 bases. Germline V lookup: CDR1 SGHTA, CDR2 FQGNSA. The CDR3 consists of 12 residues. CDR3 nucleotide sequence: TGTGCCAGCAGCTTAGCGGGTACTGAAGCTTTCTTT. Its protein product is CASSLAGTEAFF.

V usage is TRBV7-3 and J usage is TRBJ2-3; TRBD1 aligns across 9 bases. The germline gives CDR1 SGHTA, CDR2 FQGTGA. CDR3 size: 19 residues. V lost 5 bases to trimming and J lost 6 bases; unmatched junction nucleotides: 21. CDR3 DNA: TGTGCCAGCAGCGCCTCCCGTCCCGGGACAGGGTTGGACTCCGATACGCAGTATTTT. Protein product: CASSASRPGTGLDSDTQYF.

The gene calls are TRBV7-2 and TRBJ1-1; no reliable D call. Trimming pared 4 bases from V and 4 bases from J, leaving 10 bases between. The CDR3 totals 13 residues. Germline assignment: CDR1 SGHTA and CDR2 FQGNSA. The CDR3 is CASSSERFTEAFF. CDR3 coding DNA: TGTGCCAGCAGCTCAGAACGGTTCACTGAAGCTTTCTTT.

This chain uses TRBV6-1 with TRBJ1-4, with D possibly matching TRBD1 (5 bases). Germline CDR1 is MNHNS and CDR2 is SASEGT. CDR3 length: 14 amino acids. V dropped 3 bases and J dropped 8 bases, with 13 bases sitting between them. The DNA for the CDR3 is TGTGCCAGCAGTGATCTGGCGGGGGGAGAAAAACTGTTTTTT. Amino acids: CASSDLAGGEKLFF.

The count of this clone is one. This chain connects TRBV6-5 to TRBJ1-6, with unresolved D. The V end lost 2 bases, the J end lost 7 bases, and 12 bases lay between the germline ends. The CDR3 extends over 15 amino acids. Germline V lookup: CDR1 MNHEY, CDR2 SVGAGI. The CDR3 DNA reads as TGTGCCAGCAGTTACGTTTCGGCCGAAAATTCACCCCTCCACTTT. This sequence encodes CASSYVSAENSPLHF.

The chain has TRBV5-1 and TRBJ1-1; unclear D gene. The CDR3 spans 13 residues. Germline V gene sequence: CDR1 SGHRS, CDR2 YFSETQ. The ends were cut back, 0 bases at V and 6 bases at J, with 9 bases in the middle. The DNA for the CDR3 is TGCGCCAGCAGCTTGGATCGAGGGTCTGAAGCTTTCTTT. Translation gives CASSLDRGSEAFF.

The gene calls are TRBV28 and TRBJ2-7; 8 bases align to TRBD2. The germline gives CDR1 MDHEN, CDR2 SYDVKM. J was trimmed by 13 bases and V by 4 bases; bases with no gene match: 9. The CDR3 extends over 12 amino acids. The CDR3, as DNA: TGTGCCAGCAGTTCTCCGGGACTAGACTTATACTTC. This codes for CASSSPGLDLYF.

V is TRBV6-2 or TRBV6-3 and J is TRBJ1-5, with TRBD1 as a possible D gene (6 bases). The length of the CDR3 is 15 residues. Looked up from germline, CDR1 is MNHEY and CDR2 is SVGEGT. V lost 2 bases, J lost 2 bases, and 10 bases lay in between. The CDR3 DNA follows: TGTGCCAGCAGTTACGGGGGGCCAGGCAATCAGCCCCAGCATTTT. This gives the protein CASSYGGPGNQPQHF.

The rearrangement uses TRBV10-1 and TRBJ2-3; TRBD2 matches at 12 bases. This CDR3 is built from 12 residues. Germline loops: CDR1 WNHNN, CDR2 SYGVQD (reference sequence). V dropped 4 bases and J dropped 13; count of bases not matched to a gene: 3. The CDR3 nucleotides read TGCGCCAGCAGTGGACTAGCGGGAGAGAAGTATTTT. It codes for CASSGLAGEKYF.

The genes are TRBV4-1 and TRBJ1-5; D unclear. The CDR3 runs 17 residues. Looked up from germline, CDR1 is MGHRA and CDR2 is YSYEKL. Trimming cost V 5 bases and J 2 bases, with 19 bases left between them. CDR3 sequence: CASSLSVGYLGNQPQHF. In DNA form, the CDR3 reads TGCGCCAGCAGCTTAAGTGTGGGTTATCTGGGCAATCAGCCCCAGCATTTT.

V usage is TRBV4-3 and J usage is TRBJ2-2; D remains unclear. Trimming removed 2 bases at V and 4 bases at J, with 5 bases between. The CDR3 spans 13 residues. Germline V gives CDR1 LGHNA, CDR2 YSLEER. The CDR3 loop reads CASSQLSTGELFF. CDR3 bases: TGCGCCAGCAGCCAATTATCCACCGGGGAGCTGTTTTTT.

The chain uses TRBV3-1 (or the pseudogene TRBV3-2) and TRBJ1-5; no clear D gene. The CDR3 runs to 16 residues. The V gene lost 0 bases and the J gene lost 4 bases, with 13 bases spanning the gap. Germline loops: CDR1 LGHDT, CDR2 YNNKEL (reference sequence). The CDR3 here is CASSQDLRYGNQPQHF. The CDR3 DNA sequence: TGTGCCAGCAGCCAAGATCTAAGGTATGGGAATCAGCCCCAGCATTTT.

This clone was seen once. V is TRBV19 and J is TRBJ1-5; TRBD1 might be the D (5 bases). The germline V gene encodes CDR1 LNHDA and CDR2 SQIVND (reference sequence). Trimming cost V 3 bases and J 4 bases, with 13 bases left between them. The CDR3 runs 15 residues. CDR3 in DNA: TGTGCCAGTAGTATCTCCAGGGCGGTAAATCAGCCCCAGCATTTT. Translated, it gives CASSISRAVNQPQHF.

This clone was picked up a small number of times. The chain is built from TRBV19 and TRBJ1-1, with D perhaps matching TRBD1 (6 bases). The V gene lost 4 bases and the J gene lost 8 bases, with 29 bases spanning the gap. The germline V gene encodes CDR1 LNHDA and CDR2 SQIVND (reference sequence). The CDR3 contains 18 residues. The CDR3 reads CASSTPSLTAGAVLEAFF. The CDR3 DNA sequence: TGTGCCAGTAGTACCCCGTCTCTAACCGCAGGGGCGGTTTTAGAAGCTTTCTTT.

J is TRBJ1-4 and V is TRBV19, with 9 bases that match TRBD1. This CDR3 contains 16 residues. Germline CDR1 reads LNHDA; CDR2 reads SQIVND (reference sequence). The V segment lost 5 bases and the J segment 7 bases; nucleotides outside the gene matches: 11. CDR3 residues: CASSARGQGGREKLFF. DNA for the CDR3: TGTGCCAGTAGTGCCCGGGGACAGGGCGGGCGTGAAAAACTGTTTTTT.

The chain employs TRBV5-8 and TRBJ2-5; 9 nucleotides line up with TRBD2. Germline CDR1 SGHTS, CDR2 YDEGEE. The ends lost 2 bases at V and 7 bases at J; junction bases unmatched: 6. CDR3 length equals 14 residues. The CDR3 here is CASSFVSGSGTQYF. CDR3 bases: TGTGCCAGCAGCTTTGTTAGCGGGAGTGGGACCCAGTACTTC.

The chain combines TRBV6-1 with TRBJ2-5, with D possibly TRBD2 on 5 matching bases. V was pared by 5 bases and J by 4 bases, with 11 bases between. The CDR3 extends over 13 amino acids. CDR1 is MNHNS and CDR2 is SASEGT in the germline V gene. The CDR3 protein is CASSPPGSETQYF. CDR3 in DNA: TGTGCCAGCAGTCCACCGGGGTCAGAGACCCAGTACTTC.